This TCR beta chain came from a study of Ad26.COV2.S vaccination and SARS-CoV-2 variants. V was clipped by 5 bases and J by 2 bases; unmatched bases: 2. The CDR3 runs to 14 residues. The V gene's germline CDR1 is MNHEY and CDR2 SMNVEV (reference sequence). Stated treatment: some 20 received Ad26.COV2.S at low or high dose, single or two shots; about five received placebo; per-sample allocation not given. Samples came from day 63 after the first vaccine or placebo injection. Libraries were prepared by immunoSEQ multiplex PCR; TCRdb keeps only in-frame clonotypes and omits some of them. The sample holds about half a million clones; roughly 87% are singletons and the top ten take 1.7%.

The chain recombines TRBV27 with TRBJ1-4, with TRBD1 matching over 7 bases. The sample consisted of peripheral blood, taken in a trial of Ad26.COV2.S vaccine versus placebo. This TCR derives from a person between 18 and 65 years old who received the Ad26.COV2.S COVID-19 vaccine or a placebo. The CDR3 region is CASSPGQTNEKLFF. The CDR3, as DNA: TGTGCCAGCAGTCCGGGACAGACTAATGAAAAACTGTTTTTT.